The text below deals with one T cell receptor (beta chain). The target antigen is unknown. Every participating donor contributed roughly 10 milliliters of peripheral blood through a draw. The V end lost 6 bases, the J end lost 0 bases, and 12 bases lay between the germline ends. CDR3 length equals 15 residues. The record originates from a study of blood T cells in healthy people across ages. Overall study findings and caveats: Diversity estimated from one million T cells was considered an underestimate.

It was with a sample-barcoded 5' primer and a J-beta primer mix that a second PCR of roughly 7 to 12 cycles was run. TCRdb called the 5' RACE reads again in MiXCR, with one record for every CDR3 protein. The profile covers 1.5 million to 2 million distinct CDR3 sequences, with around half appearing a single time and 2.1% taken by the ten largest. The clonotype comes from a middle-aged woman in good health. Sequencing was done on a sample of blood. V usage is TRBV12-3 or TRBV12-4 and J usage is TRBJ1-5; D is uncertain. The CDR3 DNA is TGTGCCAGCAGGGCCCAGGATTATAGCAATCAGCCCCAGCATTTT. It encodes CASRAQDYSNQPQHF.